The clone carrying this TCR beta chain has only one observation. These data are taken from a study of blood T cell repertoires in COVID-19. CDR3 length: 12 residues. Germline-derived CDR1 and CDR2 are MNHEY and SMNVEV (reference sequence). V lost 5 bases and J 1 base, leaving 2 bases between the germline ends. TCRdb keeps only in-frame clones here, not all; method: immunoSEQ multiplex PCR. Here the sample spans 80,000 to 130,000 clones, 88% being singletons. V is TRBV27 and J is TRBJ2-2; no clear D gene. The sequencing input was peripheral blood. This clonotype originated in a woman aged 60 to 75 with acute or convalescent COVID-19. As DNA, the CDR3 is TGTGCCAGCAGTCGGAACACCGGGGAGCTGTTTTTT. Protein product: CASSRNTGELFF.